Sequencing of this T cell receptor beta chain was carried out in a study of shared clonotypes between healthy human individuals. This clone occurred once. Its target is not known. The study's findings and limits: Clonotype sharing among donors was thought likely to change with sequencing depth.

The study ran the assay at deep level. Methods used by the authors: ImmunoSEQ only sent back junction sequences with no quality scores, so filtering was done differently. Here immunoSEQ multiplex PCR was the method, and the copy in TCRdb shows in-frame clones only, minus some. V and J calls and clone size follow that table, whereas D and trimming were derived from the DNA. The sample contains about 510,000 clones, roughly 78% of which appear only once. This CDR3 comprises 15 residues. The V gene end was trimmed by 4 bases and the J gene end by 5 bases; junction bases not matched to a gene: 8. Per the germline V gene, CDR1 is SGHKS and CDR2 is YYEKEE (reference sequence). About 100 million PBMCs supplied genomic DNA for unsorted samples.

This sequence joins TRBV5-5 and TRBJ2-5; 10 bases align to TRBD1. Sequencing was performed on PBMCs. This receptor was taken from a middle-aged woman in good health. Some clones in this sample may be carry-over from other donors' samples. CDR3: CASSPTGGPGETQYF. CDR3 nucleotide sequence: TGTGCCAGCAGCCCGACAGGGGGCCCCGGGGAGACCCAGTACTTC.